Following are 17 T cell receptor beta chains from one sample sequenced in a study of blood T cell repertoires in COVID-19. The repertoire was sequenced with immunoSEQ multiplex PCR; TCRdb's copy has only in-frame clones and lacks some. The sample gives some 270,000 clones, approximately 85% of which show up once; approximately 11% is in the top ten. The specimen was peripheral blood. Source of these receptors: a woman aged 70-85 years with acute or convalescent COVID-19.

This sequence joins TRBV5-1 and TRBJ2-5, with 8 bases identical to TRBD2. Losses at the gene ends were 4 bases for V and 4 bases for J; bases not matched to a gene: 15. The germline V gene encodes CDR1 SGHRS and CDR2 YFSETQ. This CDR3 is built from 17 residues. This CDR3 is CASSRQPGGGGAETQYF. In DNA form, the CDR3 reads TGCGCCAGCAGCCGCCAGCCGGGAGGGGGGGGCGCAGAGACCCAGTACTTC.

The gene calls are TRBV6-1 and TRBJ1-2, with 10 bases matching TRBD1. The CDR3 is 17 amino acids. Looked up from germline, CDR1 is MNHNS and CDR2 is SASEGT. Germline trimming cut 4 bases from V and 2 bases from J; bases unmatched to any gene: 10. CDR3 nucleotide sequence: TGTGCCAGCAGTGGAACGGGACAGGGGACGGGGAACTATGGCTACACCTTC. It specifies CASSGTGQGTGNYGYTF.

V is TRBV2 and J is TRBJ2-5; 10 bases agree with TRBD1. Trimming removed 4 bases from V and 5 bases from J; junction bases left unmatched: 7. Per germline, CDR1 SNHLY and CDR2 FYNNEI. This CDR3 has 15 amino acids. CDR3 sequence reads: CASSGGTGVRETQYF. Here the CDR3 DNA reads TGTGCCAGCAGTGGGGGGACAGGGGTCCGGGAGACCCAGTACTTC.

The gene calls are TRBV30 and TRBJ2-3; D gene uncertain. V shed 3 bases and J shed 1 base, with 8 bases lying between them. Germline values: CDR1 GTSNPN, CDR2 SVGIG (reference sequence). The CDR3 consists of 13 residues. The DNA of the CDR3 is TGTGCCTGGAGGGTCCGGGGCACAGATACGCAGTATTTT. It specifies CAWRVRGTDTQYF.

The rearrangement joins TRBV4-1 to TRBJ1-4; perhaps TRBD1 as D (6 bases). Trimming took 4 bases from V and 0 from J, leaving 18 bases between them. There are 18 residues in the CDR3. In germline, CDR1 is MGHRA, CDR2 YSYEKL. The chain's CDR3 is CASSPRTAERATNEKLFF. CDR3 nucleotide sequence: TGCGCCAGCAGCCCTCGGACAGCGGAGCGTGCAACTAATGAAAAACTGTTTTTT.

CDR3 region: CASSLALSGRGYTF. CDR3 nucleotide sequence: TGTGCCAGCAGCTTAGCGCTATCGGGGAGGGGCTACACCTTC. The chain is built from TRBV7-2 and TRBJ1-2; the D is unclear. V lost 0 bases to trimming and J lost 8 bases, with 13 bases between them. The CDR3 contains 14 residues. Germline V gives CDR1 SGHTA, CDR2 FQGNSA.

The chain is built from TRBV9 and TRBJ2-1; TRBD2 aligns across 11 bases. The CDR3 length is 15 residues. Germline assignment: CDR1 SGDLS and CDR2 YYNGEE. V lost 0 bases and J lost 10; bases outside the gene matches: 6. CDR3 protein: CASSVGSGGAPEQFF. In nucleotides, the CDR3 is TGTGCCAGCAGCGTAGGTAGCGGGGGGGCGCCCGAGCAGTTCTTC.

J is TRBJ2-6 and V is TRBV2; 10 bases line up with TRBD1. V dropped 6 bases and J dropped 4; count of bases not matched to a gene: 6. The V gene's germline CDR1 is SNHLY and CDR2 FYNNEI. The CDR3 sequence is 16 residues long. The CDR3 protein is CASRRDRGGGANVLTF. CDR3 sequence (DNA): TGTGCCAGCAGGAGGGACAGGGGAGGAGGGGCCAACGTCCTGACTTTC.

In this sample, this clone turned up a few times. The chain carries TRBV2 and TRBJ1-2; 8 nucleotides match TRBD1. Trimming took 3 bases from V and 8 from J; bases not matched to a gene: 5. Germline V CDR1 and CDR2: SNHLY, FYNNEI. The CDR3 sequence is 13 residues long. The DNA of the CDR3 is TGTGCCAGCAGTGAGGAGACAGGGGTAGGCTACACCTTC. This encodes CASSEETGVGYTF.

V gene TRBV19 combines with J gene TRBJ2-2; 7 bases map to TRBD1. The germline CDR1 and CDR2 sequences are LNHDA and SQIVND (reference sequence). Trimming took 1 base from V and 7 from J; bases not matched to a gene: 6. The CDR3 extends over 15 amino acids. DNA of the CDR3: TGTGCCAGTAGTATAGGAGGGGGCCGGGGCGGGGAGCTGTTTTTT. This translates into CASSIGGGRGGELFF.

There are a few counts of this clone. The chain uses TRBV5-4 and TRBJ2-6, with D hard to call. Trimming took 2 bases from V and 4 from J, leaving 10 bases between them. The CDR3 loop spans 15 amino acids. Germline V gene sequence: CDR1 SGHNT, CDR2 YYREEE (reference sequence). CDR3 protein: CASSLAGTGANVLTF. In DNA, the CDR3 is TGTGCCAGCAGCTTAGCAGGTACAGGGGCCAACGTCCTGACTTTC.

The CDR3 bases are TGTGCCAGCAGCTTAGATACGGGGAACTATGGCTACACCTTC. Its translation: CASSLDTGNYGYTF. This chain joins TRBV7-8 and TRBJ1-2, with unresolved D. CDR1 and CDR2 from the germline V gene are SGHVS and FQNEAQ. The V and J ends lost 1 base and 2 bases respectively, with 8 bases between them. CDR3 size: 14 residues.

The rearrangement uses TRBV18 and TRBJ2-2, with a weak D call TRBD2 (6 bases). The CDR3 loop spans 14 amino acids. Germline assignment: CDR1 KGHSH and CDR2 LQKENI. The V end lost 2 bases, the J end lost 5 bases, and 9 bases lay between the germline ends. The CDR3 loop reads CASSPAEGTGELFF. CDR3 nucleotide sequence: TGTGCCAGCTCACCAGCGGAGGGAACCGGGGAGCTGTTTTTT.

This chain connects TRBV5-1 to TRBJ1-6; 9 nucleotides match TRBD1. The V gene's germline CDR1 is SGHRS and CDR2 YFSETQ. V gave up 4 bases and J gave up 0 bases; unmatched junction bases: 5. The CDR3 totals 17 residues. The CDR3: CASSAGQGSSYNSPLHF. CDR3 bases: TGCGCCAGCAGCGCTGGACAGGGGAGCTCCTATAATTCACCCCTCCACTTT.

The V call is TRBV2, the J call TRBJ1-2; maybe TRBD1 (5 bases). V lost 9 bases, J lost 4 bases, and 18 bases lay in between. CDR1 SNHLY and CDR2 FYNNEI come from the germline V gene. This CDR3 spans 14 amino acids. The CDR3 is CASLDERQIYGYTF. The DNA for the CDR3 is TGTGCCAGTCTTGACGAGCGACAGATCTATGGCTACACCTTC.

This chain uses TRBV19 with TRBJ1-1; D perhaps matches TRBD1 (5 bases). V lost 2 bases and J lost 6, with 10 bases in between. This CDR3 is 13 amino acids long. Germline lookup yields CDR1 LNHDA and CDR2 SQIVND (reference sequence). CDR3 nucleotide sequence: TGTGCCAGTAGTATACAGGGACTGGCTGAAGCTTTCTTT. It specifies CASSIQGLAEAFF.

V usage is TRBV7-9 and J usage is TRBJ1-5; the D gene is possibly TRBD1 (6 bases). From germline, CDR1 is SEHNR and CDR2 FQNEAQ (reference sequence). The ends were cut back, 3 bases at V and 0 bases at J, with 9 bases in the middle. The CDR3 length is 15 residues. In DNA form, the CDR3 reads TGTGCCAGCAGCTTGGACAGATATAGCAATCAGCCCCAGCATTTT. Amino acids: CASSLDRYSNQPQHF.